Detailed here is one T cell receptor beta chain. This clone was seen a handful of times. Its antigen is still unknown. Base qualities are not at hand, and no much larger clone is one base apart. All of the isolated RNA was reverse transcribed with the High Capacity cDNA Reverse Transcription Kit, so expressed TCRB transcripts were sequenced. Naive, central memory and regulatory T cell samples underwent deep immunoSEQ sequencing, averaging about 3.57 million total reads per sample. Sorted cells were lysed in RLT buffer, and RNA was extracted using DNase-treated RNeasy Micro or Mini kits according to cell number. Each cell subset was processed on its own to prevent cross-contamination, while patient and healthy donor samples were processed together. Using the immunoSEQ multiplex PCR, TCRB sequences were amplified from cDNA into 87-bp fragments spanning the CDR3 region. Sequencing of the amplicons was performed on the Illumina HiSeq platform. The study's processing was this. Synthetic template baselines were used to correct PCR bias computationally, reads within Hamming distance 2 were collapsed, and singletons that could not be merged were discarded. By aligning reads against IMGT, V, D and J genes, CDR3 length, and insertions or deletions at six rearrangement sites were assigned. Clonotype counts were normalized to sorted cell number within each subset before computing true diversity and Gini coefficients with the tcR R package. Repertoire sharing was quantified using the overlap coefficient calculated on TCRB nucleotide sequences. As a proxy for the pre-selection repertoire, out-of-frame TCRB sequences from naive cells were analyzed. TCRdb's version of the immuneACCESS table is confined to in-frame rearrangements and falls short of the full clone set. An unresolved V gene accounts for under half of the shortfall where checked; the remainder is of unknown origin. V and J calls and clone size come straight from that table; D and trimming were deduced from the DNA. The sample table shows 600,000 to 750,000 clones, and roughly an eighth are seen once. Around 0.12% of the sample goes to the ten largest clones.

A single peripheral blood draw of around 0.11 L on average was collected from each donor into heparinised tubes. Using a panel that included CD45RO, CCR7, CD25, CD127, CD95 and CD27, naive, central memory, regulatory and stem cell-like memory CD4+ T cells were sorted on a BD FACSAria II. All sorted populations exceeded 95% purity. Right away, PBMCs were isolated by Lymphoprep density gradient centrifugation and were stained directly, with no culture step. So that batch effects would be minimized, each experiment stained and sorted samples in pairs, pairing one healthy donor with one patient. The entry originates in a study of beta chain features in type 1 diabetes (dated by TCRdb to 2017 to 2018). With respect to the entire study: Patients and healthy donors did not differ in mean age, gender distribution, total cell number or subset yield. Across all samples, approximately 100 million sorted cells were examined, and cell number per subset correlated strongly with RNA yield. Whereas all 30 or so donors provided naive and central memory subsets, regulatory and stem cell-like memory subsets were isolated from just 8 patients and about 8 healthy donors. The study compared TCRB repertoires of sorted circulating CD4+ T cell subsets between recently diagnosed type 1 diabetes patients and matched healthy donors. Study-wide findings and limitations: Naive, central memory and regulatory TCRB repertoires appeared to be more alike among patients than among healthy donors. At VDJ recombination sites, type 1 diabetes patients had fewer insertions and more deleted nucleotides, which implies abnormalities in thymic rearrangement. Because small numbers of individuals were included in the HLA sub-analyses, any influence of HLA type on TCRB rearrangement was left unresolved. Because cDNA was sequenced instead of genomic DNA, activated cells with high expression could be over-represented, although the groups did not differ in activation or CD3 levels. A moderate but significant shortening of TCRB CDR3 length was observed in type 1 diabetes patients in all four CD4+ subsets. Shorter templates might have been favored by PCR, but patient and control samples were amplified and corrected together, so both groups would have been affected equally by any skew.

Sequencing used naive CD4+ T cells from blood. The cell subset or site label, read with the paper, signifies: true naive CD4+ T cells. The TCR originated in a man aged 25-45 years with type 1 diabetes.

The CDR3 in this case is CASSLLYTDTNEQFF. The nucleotide sequence reads TGTGCCAGCAGCTTACTGTACACAGATACAAATGAGCAGTTCTTC. The rearrangement combines TRBV7-2 with TRBJ2-1, with the D segment identity uncertain. From cysteine to phenylalanine, the CDR3 is 15 amino acids long. Left in the record is the CDR3 DNA by itself, 45 bases read in frame from the first base. V was cut back by 2 bases and J by 7 bases, leaving a gap of 15 bases between them. According to the germline V gene, CDR1 reads SGHTA and CDR2 reads FQGNSA.